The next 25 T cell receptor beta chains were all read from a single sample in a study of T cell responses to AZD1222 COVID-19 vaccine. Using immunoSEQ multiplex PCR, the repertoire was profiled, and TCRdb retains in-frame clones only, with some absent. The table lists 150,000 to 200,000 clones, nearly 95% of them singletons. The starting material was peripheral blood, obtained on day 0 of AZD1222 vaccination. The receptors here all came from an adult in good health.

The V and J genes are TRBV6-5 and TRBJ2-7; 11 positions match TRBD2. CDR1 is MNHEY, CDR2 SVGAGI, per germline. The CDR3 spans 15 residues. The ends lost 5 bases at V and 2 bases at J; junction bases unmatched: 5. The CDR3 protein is CASSPTSGATYEQYF. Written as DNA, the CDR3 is TGTGCCAGCAGTCCGACTAGCGGGGCCACCTACGAGCAGTACTTC.

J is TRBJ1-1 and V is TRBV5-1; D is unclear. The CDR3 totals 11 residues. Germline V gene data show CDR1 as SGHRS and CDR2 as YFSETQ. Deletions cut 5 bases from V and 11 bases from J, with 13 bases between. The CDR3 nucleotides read TGCGCCAGCAGAAACCAGAGGACGGCTTTCTTT. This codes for CASRNQRTAFF.

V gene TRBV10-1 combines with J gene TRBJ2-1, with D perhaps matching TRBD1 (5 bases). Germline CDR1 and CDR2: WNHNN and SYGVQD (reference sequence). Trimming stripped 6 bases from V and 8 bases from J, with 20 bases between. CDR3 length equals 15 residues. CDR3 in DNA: TGCGCCAGCAGCATCTCTCAGGGATCCGCGGATGAGCAGTTCTTC. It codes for CASSISQGSADEQFF.

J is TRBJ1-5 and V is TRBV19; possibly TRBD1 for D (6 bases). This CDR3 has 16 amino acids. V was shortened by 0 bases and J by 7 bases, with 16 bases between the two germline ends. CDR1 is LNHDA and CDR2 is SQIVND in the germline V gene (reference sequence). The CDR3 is CASSIDGPQGYQPQHF. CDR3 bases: TGTGCCAGTAGTATAGATGGCCCTCAGGGGTACCAGCCCCAGCATTTT.

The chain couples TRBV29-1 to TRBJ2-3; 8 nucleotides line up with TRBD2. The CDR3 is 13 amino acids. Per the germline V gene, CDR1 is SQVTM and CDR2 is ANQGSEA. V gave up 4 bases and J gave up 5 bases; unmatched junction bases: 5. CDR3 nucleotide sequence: TGCAGCGTTGGACTTCTAGCGGGAGATACGCAGTATTTT. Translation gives CSVGLLAGDTQYF.

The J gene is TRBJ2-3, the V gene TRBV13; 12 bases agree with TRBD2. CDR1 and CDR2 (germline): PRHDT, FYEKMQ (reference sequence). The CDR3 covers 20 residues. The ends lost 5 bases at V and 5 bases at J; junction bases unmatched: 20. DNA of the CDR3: TGTGCCAGCAGCCTCTGGTTGGGGCTAGCGGGGGGGCCTACCGTAGATACGCAGTATTTT. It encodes CASSLWLGLAGGPTVDTQYF.

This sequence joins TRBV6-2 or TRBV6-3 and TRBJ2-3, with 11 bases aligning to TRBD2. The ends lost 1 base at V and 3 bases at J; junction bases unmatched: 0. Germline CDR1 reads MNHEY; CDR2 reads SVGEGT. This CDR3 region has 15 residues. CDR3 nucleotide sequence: TGTGCCAGCAGTTACTTAGCGGGGGGGACAGATACGCAGTATTTT. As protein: CASSYLAGGTDTQYF.

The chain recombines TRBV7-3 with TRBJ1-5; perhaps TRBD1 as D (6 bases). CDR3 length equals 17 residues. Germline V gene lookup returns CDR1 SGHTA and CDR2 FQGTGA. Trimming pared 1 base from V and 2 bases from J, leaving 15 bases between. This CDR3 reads CASSLNRQGPGNQPQHF. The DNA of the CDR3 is TGTGCCAGCAGCTTAAATAGGCAGGGGCCGGGCAATCAGCCCCAGCATTTT.

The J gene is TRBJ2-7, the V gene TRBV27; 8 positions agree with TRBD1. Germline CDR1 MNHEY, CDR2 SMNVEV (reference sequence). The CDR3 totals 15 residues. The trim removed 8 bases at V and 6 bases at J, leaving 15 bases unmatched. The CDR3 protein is CASFSPGTGGLEQYF. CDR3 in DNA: TGTGCCAGCTTTTCCCCGGGGACAGGTGGTCTCGAGCAGTACTTC.

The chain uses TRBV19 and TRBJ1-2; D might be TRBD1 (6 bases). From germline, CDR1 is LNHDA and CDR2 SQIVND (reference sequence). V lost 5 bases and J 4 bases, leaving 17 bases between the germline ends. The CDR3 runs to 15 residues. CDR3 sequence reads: CASSHRPGQTYGYTF. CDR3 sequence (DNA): TGTGCCAGTAGTCACCGACCCGGACAGACCTATGGCTACACCTTC.

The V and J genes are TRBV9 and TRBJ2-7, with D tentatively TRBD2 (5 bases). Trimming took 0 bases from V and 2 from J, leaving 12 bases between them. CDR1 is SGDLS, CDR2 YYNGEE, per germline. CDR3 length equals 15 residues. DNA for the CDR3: TGTGCCAGCAGCGTAGGAGGGAGAGGGCCCTACGAGCAGTACTTC. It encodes CASSVGGRGPYEQYF.

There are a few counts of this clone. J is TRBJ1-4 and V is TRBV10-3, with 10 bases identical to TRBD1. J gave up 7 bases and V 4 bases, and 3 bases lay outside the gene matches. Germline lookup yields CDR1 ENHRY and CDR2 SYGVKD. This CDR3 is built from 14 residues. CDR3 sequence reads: CAISGDRGSEKLFF. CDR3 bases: TGTGCCATCAGTGGGGACAGGGGAAGTGAAAAACTGTTTTTT.

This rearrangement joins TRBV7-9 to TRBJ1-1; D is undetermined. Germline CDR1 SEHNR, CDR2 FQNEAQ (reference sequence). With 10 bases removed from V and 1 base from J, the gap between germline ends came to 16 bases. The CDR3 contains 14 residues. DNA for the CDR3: TGTGCCACCAAGGCCGGACCGAGGAACACTGAAGCTTTCTTT. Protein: CATKAGPRNTEAFF.

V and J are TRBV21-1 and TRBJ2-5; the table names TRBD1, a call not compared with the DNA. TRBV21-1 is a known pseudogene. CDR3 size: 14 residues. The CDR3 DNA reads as TGTGCCAGCAGATGTCAGGGGGCAATGGAGACCCAGTACTTC. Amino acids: CASRCQGAMETQYF.

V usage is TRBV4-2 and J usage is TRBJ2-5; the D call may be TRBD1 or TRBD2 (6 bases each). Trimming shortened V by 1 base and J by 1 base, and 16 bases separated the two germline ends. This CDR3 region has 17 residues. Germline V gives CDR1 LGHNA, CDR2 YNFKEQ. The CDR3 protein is CASSQVRNGGLQETQYF. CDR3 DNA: TGTGCCAGCAGCCAAGTGCGGAACGGGGGCCTCCAAGAGACCCAGTACTTC.

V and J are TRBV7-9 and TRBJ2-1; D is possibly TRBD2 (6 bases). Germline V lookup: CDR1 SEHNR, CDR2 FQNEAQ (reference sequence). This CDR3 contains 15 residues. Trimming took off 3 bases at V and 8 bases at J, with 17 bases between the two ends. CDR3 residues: CASSFTSTRVYEQFF. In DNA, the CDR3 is TGTGCCAGCAGCTTCACCTCGACTAGGGTCTATGAGCAGTTCTTC. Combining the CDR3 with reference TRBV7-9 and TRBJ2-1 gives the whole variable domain DTGVSQNPRHKITKRGQNVTFRCDPISEHNRLYWYRQTLGQGPEFLTYFQNEAQLEKSRLLSDRFSAERPKGSFSTLEIQRTEQGDSAMYLCASSFTSTRVYEQFFGPGTRLTVL.

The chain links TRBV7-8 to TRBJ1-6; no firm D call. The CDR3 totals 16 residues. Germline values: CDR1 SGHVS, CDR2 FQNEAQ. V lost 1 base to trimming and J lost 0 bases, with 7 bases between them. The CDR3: CASSLERSSYNSPLHF. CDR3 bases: TGTGCCAGCAGCTTAGAACGGAGCTCCTATAATTCACCCCTCCACTTT. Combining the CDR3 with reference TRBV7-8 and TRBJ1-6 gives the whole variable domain GAGVSQSPRYKVAKRGQDVALRCDPISGHVSLFWYQQALGQGPEFLTYFQNEAQLDKSGLPSDRFFAERPEGSVSTLKIQRTQQEDSAVYLCASSLERSSYNSPLHFGNGTRLTVT.

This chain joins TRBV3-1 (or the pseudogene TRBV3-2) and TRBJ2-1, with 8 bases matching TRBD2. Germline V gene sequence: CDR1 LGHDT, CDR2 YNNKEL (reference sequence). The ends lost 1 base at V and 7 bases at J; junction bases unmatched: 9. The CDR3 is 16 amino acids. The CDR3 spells CASSQVGAGALNEQFF. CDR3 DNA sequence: TGTGCCAGCAGCCAAGTCGGAGCGGGGGCTTTGAATGAGCAGTTCTTC.

The chain's CDR3 is CASSLREAYNEQFF. CDR3 in DNA: TGTGCCAGCAGCCTCCGGGAGGCCTACAATGAGCAGTTCTTC. This sequence joins TRBV7-2 and TRBJ2-1, with 7 bases matching TRBD2. This CDR3 is 14 amino acids long. The germline CDR1 and CDR2 sequences are SGHTA and FQGNSA. With V trimmed by 5 bases and J by 2 bases, 3 bases remained unmatched.

CDR3 in DNA: TGTGCCAGCAGTTCTACACTAGACAGGGAAGGGGGTTATGGCTACACCTTC. This codes for CASSSTLDREGGYGYTF. The chain links TRBV27 to TRBJ1-2; 7 bases map to TRBD1. Germline V gene lookup returns CDR1 MNHEY and CDR2 SMNVEV (reference sequence). The junction had 16 bases not matched to a gene; V was cut back by 4 bases and J by 5 bases. The CDR3 sequence is 17 residues long.

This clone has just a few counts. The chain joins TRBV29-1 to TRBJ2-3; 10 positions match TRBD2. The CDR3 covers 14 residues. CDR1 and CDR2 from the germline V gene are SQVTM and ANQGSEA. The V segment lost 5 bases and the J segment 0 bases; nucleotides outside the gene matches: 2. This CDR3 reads CSVRTSGSTDTQYF. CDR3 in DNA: TGCAGCGTTAGGACTAGCGGAAGCACAGATACGCAGTATTTT.

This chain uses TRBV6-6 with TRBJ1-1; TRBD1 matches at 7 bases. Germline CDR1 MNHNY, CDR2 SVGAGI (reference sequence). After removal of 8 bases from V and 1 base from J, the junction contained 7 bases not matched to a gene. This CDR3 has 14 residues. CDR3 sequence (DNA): TGTGCCAGCGCCAGGGGGATCTCGAACACTGAAGCTTTCTTT. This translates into CASARGISNTEAFF.

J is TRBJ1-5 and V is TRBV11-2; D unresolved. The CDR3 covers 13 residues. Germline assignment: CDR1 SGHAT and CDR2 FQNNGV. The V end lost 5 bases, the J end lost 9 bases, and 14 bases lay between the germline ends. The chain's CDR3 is CASSPGPLRPQHF. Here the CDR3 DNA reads TGTGCCAGCAGCCCCGGACCCTTAAGGCCCCAGCATTTT.

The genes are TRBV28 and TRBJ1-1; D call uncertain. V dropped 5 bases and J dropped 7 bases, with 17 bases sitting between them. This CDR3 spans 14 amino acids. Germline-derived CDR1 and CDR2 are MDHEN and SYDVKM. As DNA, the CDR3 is TGTGCCAGCAGTCGCCCCCCCCGTACCTATGAAGCTTTCTTT. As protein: CASSRPPRTYEAFF.

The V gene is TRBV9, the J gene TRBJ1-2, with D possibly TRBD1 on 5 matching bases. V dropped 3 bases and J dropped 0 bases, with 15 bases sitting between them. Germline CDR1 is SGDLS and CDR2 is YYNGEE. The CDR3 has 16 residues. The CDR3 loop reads CASSALPGTANYGYTF. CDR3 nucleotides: TGTGCCAGCAGCGCCCTCCCCGGGACGGCTAACTATGGCTACACCTTC.